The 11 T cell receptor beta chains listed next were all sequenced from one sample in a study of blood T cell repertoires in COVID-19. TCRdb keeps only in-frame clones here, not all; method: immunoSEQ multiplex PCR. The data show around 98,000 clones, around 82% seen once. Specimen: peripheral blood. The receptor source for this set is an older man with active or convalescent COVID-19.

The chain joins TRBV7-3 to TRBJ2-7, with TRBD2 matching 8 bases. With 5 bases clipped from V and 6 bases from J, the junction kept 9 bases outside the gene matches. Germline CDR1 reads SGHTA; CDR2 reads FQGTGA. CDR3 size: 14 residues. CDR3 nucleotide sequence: TGTGCCAGCAGCCCCGGGACTAGATCGACCGAGCAGTACTTC. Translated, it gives CASSPGTRSTEQYF.

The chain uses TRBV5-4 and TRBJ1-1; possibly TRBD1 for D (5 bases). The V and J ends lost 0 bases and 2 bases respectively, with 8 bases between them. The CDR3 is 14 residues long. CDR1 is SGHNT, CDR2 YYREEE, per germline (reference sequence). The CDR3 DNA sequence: TGTGCCAGCAGCTTGGGAGACAGCAACACTGAAGCTTTCTTT. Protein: CASSLGDSNTEAFF.

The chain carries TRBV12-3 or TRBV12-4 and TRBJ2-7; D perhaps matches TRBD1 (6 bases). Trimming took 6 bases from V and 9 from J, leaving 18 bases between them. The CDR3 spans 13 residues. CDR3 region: CASRSGAVVGQYF. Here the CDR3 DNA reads TGTGCCAGCAGGTCAGGGGCGGTTGTTGGGCAGTACTTC.

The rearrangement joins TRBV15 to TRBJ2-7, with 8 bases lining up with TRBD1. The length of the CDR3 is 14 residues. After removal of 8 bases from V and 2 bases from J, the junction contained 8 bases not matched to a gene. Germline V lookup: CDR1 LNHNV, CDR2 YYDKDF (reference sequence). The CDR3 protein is CATSDRDFPYEQYF. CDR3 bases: TGTGCCACCTCGGACAGGGATTTTCCCTACGAGCAGTACTTC.

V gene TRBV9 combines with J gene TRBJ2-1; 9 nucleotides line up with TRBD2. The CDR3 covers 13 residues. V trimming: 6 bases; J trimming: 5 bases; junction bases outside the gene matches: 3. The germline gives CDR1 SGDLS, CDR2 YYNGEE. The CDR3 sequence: CASTGLANNEQFF. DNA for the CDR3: TGTGCCAGCACGGGACTAGCCAACAATGAGCAGTTCTTC. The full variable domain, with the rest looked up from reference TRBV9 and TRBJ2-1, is DSGVTQTPKHLITATGQRVTLRCSPRSGDLSVYWYQQSLDQGLQFLIQYYNGEERAKGNILERFSAQQFPDLHSELNLSSLELGDSALYFCASTGLANNEQFFGPGTRLTVL.

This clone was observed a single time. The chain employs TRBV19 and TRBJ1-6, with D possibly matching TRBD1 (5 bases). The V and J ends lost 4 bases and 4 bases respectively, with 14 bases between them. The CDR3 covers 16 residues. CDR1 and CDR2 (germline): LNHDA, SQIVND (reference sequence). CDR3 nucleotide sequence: TGTGCCAGTAGTACCCTCGGGGCGGGATATAATTCACCCCTCCACTTT. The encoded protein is CASSTLGAGYNSPLHF.

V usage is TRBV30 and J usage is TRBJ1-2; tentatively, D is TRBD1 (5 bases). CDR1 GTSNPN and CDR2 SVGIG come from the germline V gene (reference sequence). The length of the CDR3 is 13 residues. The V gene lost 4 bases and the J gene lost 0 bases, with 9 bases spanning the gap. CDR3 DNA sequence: TGTGCCTGGAACCTAGGGGCTAACTATGGCTACACCTTC. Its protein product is CAWNLGANYGYTF.

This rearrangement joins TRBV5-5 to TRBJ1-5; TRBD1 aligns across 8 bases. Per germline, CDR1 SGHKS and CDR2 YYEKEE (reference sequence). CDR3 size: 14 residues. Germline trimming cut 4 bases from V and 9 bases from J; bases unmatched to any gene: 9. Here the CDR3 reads CASSPGTGPRPQHF. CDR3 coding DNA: TGTGCCAGCAGCCCCGGGACAGGCCCTCGGCCCCAGCATTTT.

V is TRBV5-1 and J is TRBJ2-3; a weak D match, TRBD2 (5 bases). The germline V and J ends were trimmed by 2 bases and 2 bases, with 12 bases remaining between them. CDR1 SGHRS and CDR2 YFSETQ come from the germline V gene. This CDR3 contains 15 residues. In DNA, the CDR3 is TGCGCCAGCAGCTTAAAGAGGGAGCACACAGATACGCAGTATTTT. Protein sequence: CASSLKREHTDTQYF.

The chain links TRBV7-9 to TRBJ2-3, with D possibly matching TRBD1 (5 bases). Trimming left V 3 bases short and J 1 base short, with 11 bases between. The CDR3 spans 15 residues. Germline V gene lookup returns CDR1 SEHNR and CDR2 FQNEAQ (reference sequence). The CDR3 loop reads CASSFVLGGTDTQYF. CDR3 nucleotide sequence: TGTGCCAGCAGCTTCGTCCTAGGGGGCACAGATACGCAGTATTTT. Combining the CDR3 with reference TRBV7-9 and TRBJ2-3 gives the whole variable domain DTGVSQNPRHKITKRGQNVTFRCDPISEHNRLYWYRQTLGQGPEFLTYFQNEAQLEKSRLLSDRFSAERPKGSFSTLEIQRTEQGDSAMYLCASSFVLGGTDTQYFGPGTRLTVL.

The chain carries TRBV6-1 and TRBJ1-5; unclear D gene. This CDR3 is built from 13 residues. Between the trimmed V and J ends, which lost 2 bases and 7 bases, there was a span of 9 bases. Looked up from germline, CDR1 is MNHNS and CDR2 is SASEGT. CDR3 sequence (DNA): TGTGCCAGCAGTGAAATGGGCTCGCAGCCCCAGCATTTT. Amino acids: CASSEMGSQPQHF.